The TCR beta chain described here comes from a study of T cell clonotyping in hematopoietic cell transplantation (dated by TCRdb to the early 2020s). Background for the entire study: The study collected some 150 blood samples from 35 to 40 consecutive transplant recipients and their related donors. Patient recruitment ran from 2015 to early 2017, and follow-up continued until late 2020 or death.

Per the publication, the time point label means: 100 days after allo-HCT. Blood from recipients was drawn roughly 28 days before transplant, then again at days 30, 100 and 180 after transplant. Nuclei Lysis Solution was used to extract genomic DNA from fresh or cryopreserved unfractionated peripheral blood mononuclear cells. From a lookup of the germline V gene, CDR1 and CDR2 are MDHEN and SYDVKM. Ends trimmed: V by 4 bases, J by 11 bases; bases unmatched to a gene: 15. The CDR3 covers 15 residues, taking in both the cysteine and the phenylalanine. This entry keeps only the CDR3 DNA: 45 bases, framed from base 1. A word on this clone: Its antigen is not yet known. Per-base quality was not reported, and no clone a single base away is much larger than it.

On the study overall, not on this receptor specifically: Broader TCR repertoire diversity after transplant was predicted by Inverse Simpson Index values from donors and from recipients before transplant. Only a small fraction of recipient repertoires overlapped donor repertoires, with over 95% appearing de novo at the given depth. The sample size was limited and the cells went unsorted, which meant the CD4 and CD8 repertoire contributions could not be told apart. After transplant, TCR diversity in recipients dropped, and pathologically expanded clonotypes increased progressively from day 30 to day 180.

The immunoSEQ assay, a bias-controlled multiplex PCR with V- and J-specific primers, was used to amplify TCR beta CDR3 regions from genomic DNA. A second PCR step added a proprietary barcode and Illumina adapter sequences to the CDR3 amplicons. An Illumina MiSeq instrument was used to sequence the CDR3 libraries. As for the original processing: Export and quality control were handled in immunoSEQ Analyzer 3.0, while downstream analyses relied on R Bioconductor and Immunarch. Only productive rearrangements within the normalized downsampled data set were used in the calculation of repertoire metrics. In the normalized cohort, clonotypes with more than 5 templates were defined as pathologically expanded. Repertoire diversity was measured with the Inverse Simpson Index. To capture all clonotypes, CMV-specificity analyses were performed on the non-normalized data set. The clones in this table, taken by TCRdb from immuneACCESS, are in-frame only. Not every clone is retained; where verified, under half of the shortfall comes from an unresolved V gene, and the cause of the rest is unknown. V and J calls and clone size are copied from that table; D and trimming were computed from the DNA. This sample gives several thousand clones in total; around 97% of them show up just once. Of the sample, about 2.4% is held by the ten largest clones.

The chain joins TRBV28 to TRBJ2-5; TRBD2 lines up with 8 middle nucleotides. The material sequenced was peripheral blood mononuclear cells, taken 100 days after allogeneic stem cell transplant. The origin of this receptor is a male patient aged 60 to 75 who had an allogeneic stem cell transplant from a related donor, so the T cells may come from the graft donor. Some clones in this sample may be carry-over from other donors' samples. The CDR3 in this case is CASSSGGTSSGEQYF. The DNA sequence follows: TGTGCCAGCAGTTCTGGTGGGACTAGTTCAGGGGAGCAGTACTTC.